Here is one T cell receptor (beta chain) with its context. The specificity of this receptor is unknown. Base qualities are not at hand, and no much larger clone is one base apart. The data originate from a study of CD8+CD57+ T cells in acquired aplastic anemia (dated 2018 in TCRdb). At the level of the whole study: On average, sorted CD4+ and CD8+ cells yielded about 3 ug of extracted DNA, with a range of 0.2 to 27.4 ug. Mean read counts for healthy donor samples were roughly 10 million for CD4+ cells and around 11 million for CD8+ cells. Overall study outcomes, separate from this receptor: No significant difference in CD8+ Simpson's diversity was found between patients and healthy controls (P=0.060). Around 30 CD8+ CDR3 sequences were shared between patients and controls but appeared highly expressed in patients and within their immunodominant clones.

Genomic DNA was used as template for profiling of TCR beta VDJ combinations and CDR3 sequences. An Illumina HiSeq 2000 was used for TCR repertoire sequencing. The study's processing was this. Repertoire assessment relied on Simpson's diversity index, CDR3 size and DJ length profiles, and TRBV/TRBJ rearrangement plots. The most abundant DNA sequence in the deep sequencing data was taken as the immunodominant clone. CDR3 amino acid sequences were checked for sharing across subjects and were also compared against the VDJdb database and published repertoires. TCRdb reworked the public reads: Q25 trimming with fastp, MiXCR clone assembly, productive beta chains retained. Every distinct CDR3 protein forms one entry, paired with its most common genes and DNA. These V and J calls derive from TCRdb rather than the authors' analysis. This sample gives a few hundred thousand distinct CDR3 sequences in total; 65% to 75% of them show up just once. In total, the top ten clones hold 3.5% to 4.5% of the sample.

Trimmed from V: 5 bases; trimmed from J: 0 bases; junction bases lacking a gene match: 4. Reading from cysteine to phenylalanine, the CDR3 counts 15 amino acids. The only DNA kept is the CDR3, 45 bases in frame from the first base. In the study, sorted CD4+ and CD8+ blood T cells from patients with severe aplastic anemia and from healthy subjects underwent deep sequencing of TCR repertoires. Ficoll-Paque density gradient centrifugation was used to isolate peripheral blood mononuclear cells. CD4+ and CD8+ T cells were sorted by FACS or magnetic beads before DNA extraction. Here the chain combines TRBV12-3 or TRBV12-4 and TRBJ2-1; TRBD1 lines up with 7 middle nucleotides. The sequenced material came from sorted CD4+, CD8+, or CD8+CD57+ T cells (not recorded which) from PBMCs. This TCR was recovered from a human donor in good health, serving as a control. The CDR3 loop reads CASSPGQISYNEQFF. At the DNA level, the sequence is TGTGCCAGCAGTCCGGGACAGATCTCCTACAATGAGCAGTTCTTC.